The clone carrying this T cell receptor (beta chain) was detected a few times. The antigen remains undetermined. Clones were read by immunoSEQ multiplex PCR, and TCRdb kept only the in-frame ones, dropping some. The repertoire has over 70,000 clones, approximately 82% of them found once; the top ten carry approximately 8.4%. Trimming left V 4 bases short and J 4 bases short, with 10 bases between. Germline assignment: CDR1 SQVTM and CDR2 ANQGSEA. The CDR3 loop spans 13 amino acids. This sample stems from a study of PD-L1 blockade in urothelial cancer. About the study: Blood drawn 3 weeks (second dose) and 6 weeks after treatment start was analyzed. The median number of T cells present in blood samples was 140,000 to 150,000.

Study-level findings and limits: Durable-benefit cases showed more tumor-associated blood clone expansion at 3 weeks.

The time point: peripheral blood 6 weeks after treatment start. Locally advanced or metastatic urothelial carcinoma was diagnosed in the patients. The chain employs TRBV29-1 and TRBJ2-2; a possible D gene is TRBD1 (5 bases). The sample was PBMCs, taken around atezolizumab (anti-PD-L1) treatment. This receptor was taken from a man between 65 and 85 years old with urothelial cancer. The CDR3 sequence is CSVVRAGTGELFF. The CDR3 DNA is TGCAGCGTTGTCAGGGCCGGCACCGGGGAGCTGTTTTTT.